This T cell receptor (beta chain) was recorded in a study of T cell changes during pregnancy in multiple sclerosis. This table comes from immunoSEQ multiplex PCR, and its TCRdb copy is limited to in-frame clones, with some not included. Of about 40,000 clones in the sample, approximately 90% were seen once. Germline lookup yields CDR1 LNHNV and CDR2 YYDKDF (reference sequence). Unmatched junction bases numbered 13, after V lost 0 bases and J lost 7 bases. The length of the CDR3 is 18 residues. This receptor was taken from a female donor with multiple sclerosis, enrolled in a pregnancy study. The rearrangement links TRBV15 to TRBJ1-5; the match to TRBD1 covers 9 bases. The sequenced sample was CD4+ T cells from peripheral blood mononuclear cells, obtained after pregnancy. The CDR3 region has the DNA TGTGCCACCAGCAGAGACGGGTGGGAGACAGGGGGATTGCAGCCCCAGCATTTT. Translated: CATSRDGWETGGLQPQHF. Filled out from reference TRBV15 and TRBJ1-5, the complete variable domain reads DAMVIQNPRYQVTQFGKPVTLSCSQTLNHNVMYWYQQKSSQAPKLLFHYYDKDFNNEADTPDNFQSRRPNTSFCFLDIRSPGLGDTAMYLCATSRDGWETGGLQPQHFGDGTRLSIL.